This TCR beta chain was observed in a study of blood T cell repertoires in COVID-19. Germline CDR1 and CDR2: KGHDR and SFDVKD. The CDR3 runs 17 residues. Losses at the gene ends were 0 bases for V and 4 bases for J; bases not matched to a gene: 7. Sequenced by immunoSEQ multiplex PCR; TCRdb stores in-frame clones only, minus some. The sample has about 220,000 clones, roughly 84% seen once. The specimen was PBMCs or T cells enriched from blood (not recorded which). This clonotype originated in a woman aged 35 to 49 who had recovered from COVID-19. The chain joins TRBV24-1 to TRBJ2-3, with 9 bases fitting TRBD2. The DNA of the CDR3 is TGTGCCACCAGTGATTTGTCGGGTAGCGGGAGCCCAGATACGCAGTATTTT. It specifies CATSDLSGSGSPDTQYF.